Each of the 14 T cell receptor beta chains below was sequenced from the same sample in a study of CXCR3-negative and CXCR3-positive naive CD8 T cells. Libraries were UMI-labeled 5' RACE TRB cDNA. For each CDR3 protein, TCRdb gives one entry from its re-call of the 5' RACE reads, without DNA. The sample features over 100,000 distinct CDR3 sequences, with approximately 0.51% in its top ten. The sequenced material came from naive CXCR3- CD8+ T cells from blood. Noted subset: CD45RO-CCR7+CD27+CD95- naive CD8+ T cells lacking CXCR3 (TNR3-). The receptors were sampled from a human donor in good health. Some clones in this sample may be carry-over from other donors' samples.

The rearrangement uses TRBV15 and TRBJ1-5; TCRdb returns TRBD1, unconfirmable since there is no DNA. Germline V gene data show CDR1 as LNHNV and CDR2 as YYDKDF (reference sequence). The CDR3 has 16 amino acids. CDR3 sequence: CATSSSTEYSNQPQHF.

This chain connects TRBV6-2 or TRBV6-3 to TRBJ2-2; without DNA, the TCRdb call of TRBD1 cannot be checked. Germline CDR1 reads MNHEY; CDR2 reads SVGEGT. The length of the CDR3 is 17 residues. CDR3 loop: CASELRGTGGITGELFF.

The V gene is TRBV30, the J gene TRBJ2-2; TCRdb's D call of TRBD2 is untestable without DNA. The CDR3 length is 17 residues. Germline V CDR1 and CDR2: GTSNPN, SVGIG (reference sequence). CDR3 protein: CAYHGKVAGENTGELFF.

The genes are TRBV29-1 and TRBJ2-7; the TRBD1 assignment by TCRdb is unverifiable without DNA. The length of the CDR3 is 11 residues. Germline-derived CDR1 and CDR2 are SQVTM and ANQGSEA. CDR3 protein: CSVSRGLEQYF.

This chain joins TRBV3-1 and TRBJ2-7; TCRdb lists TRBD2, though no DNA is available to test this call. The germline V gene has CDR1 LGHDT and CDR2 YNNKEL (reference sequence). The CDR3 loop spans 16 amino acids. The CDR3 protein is CASSQESGLPPYEQYF.

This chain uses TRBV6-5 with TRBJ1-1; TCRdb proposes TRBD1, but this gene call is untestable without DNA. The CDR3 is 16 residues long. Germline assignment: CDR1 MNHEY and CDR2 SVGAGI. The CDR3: CASSYFLDRVGTEAFF.

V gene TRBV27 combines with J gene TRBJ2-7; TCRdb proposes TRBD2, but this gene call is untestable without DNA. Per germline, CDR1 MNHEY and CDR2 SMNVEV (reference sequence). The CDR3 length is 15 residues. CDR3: CASSWASGASYEQYF.

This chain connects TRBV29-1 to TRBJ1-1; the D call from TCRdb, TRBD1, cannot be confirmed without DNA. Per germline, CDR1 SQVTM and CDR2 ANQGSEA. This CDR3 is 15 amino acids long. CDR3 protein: CSVAGAGASATEAFF.

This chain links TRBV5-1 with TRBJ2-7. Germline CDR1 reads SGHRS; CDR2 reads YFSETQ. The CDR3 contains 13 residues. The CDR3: CASSGGHGYEQYF.

The CDR3: CSVVGTGGNEQFF. The chain has TRBV29-1 and TRBJ2-1; TCRdb indicates TRBD1, and absent DNA this call remains unverified. CDR3 size: 13 residues. CDR1 and CDR2 from the germline V gene are SQVTM and ANQGSEA.

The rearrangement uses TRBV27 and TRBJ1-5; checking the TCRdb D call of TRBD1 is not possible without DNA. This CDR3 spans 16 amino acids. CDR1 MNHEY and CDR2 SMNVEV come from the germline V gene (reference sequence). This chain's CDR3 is CASSSGQGTYNQPQHF.

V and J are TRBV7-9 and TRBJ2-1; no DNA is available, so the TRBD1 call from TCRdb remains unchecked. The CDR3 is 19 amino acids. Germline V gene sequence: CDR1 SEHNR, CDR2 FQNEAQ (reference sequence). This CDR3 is CASSQGRGRVNWEYNEQFF.

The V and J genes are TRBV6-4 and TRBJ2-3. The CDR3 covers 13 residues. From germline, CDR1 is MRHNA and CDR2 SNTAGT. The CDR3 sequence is CASSEGSTDTQYF.

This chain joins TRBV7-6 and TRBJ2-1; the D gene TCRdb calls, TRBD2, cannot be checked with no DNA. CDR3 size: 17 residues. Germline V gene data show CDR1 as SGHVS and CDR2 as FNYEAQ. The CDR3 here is CASSLGASGGSYNEQFF.